This entry features one TCR beta chain sequence. Its antigen is currently unknown. The data were produced by immunoSEQ multiplex PCR, yet TCRdb's version contains in-frame clones alone and is incomplete. Among 15,000 or so clones, 76% were seen once, and the ten largest hold around 23%. This sample is part of a study of vaccination effects on CD4 cells after COVID-19. Overall study results and limits: Vaccine- and infection-induced clones showed marked clonal contraction late following vaccination.

After expansion with viral peptide pools in the ViraFEST assay, antigen-specific CD4+ T cells were sequenced. Upon completion of more than 9 days in culture, CD4+ T cells were isolated. PBMC were cultured at about 1.9 million per well with about 10 IU/ml IL-2 and 10 ug/ml peptides. V was shortened by 2 bases and J by 2 bases, with 10 bases between the two germline ends. Germline V gene data show CDR1 as MNHNS and CDR2 as SASEGT. This CDR3 spans 14 amino acids. This sample comprised CD4+ T cells from PBMCs cultured with HCoV-229E spike peptides, obtained before COVID-19 vaccination. The sequence derives from a human donor who received a COVID-19 vaccine. The chain employs TRBV6-1 and TRBJ2-7; D gene ambiguous. The CDR3 sequence: CASSENQRPYEQYF. DNA for the CDR3: TGTGCCAGCAGTGAAAACCAGCGTCCCTACGAGCAGTACTTC.